The 5 T cell receptor beta chains given below trace back to one sample, sequenced in a study of blood T cell repertoires in COVID-19. Using immunoSEQ multiplex PCR, the repertoire was profiled, and TCRdb retains in-frame clones only, with some absent. Of approximately 250,000 clones listed, 85% to 90% were seen once; the top ten hold 4.1%. Sample: PBMCs or T cells enriched from blood (not recorded which). The receptor set was obtained from a woman aged 25 to 39 with acute COVID-19.

The chain links TRBV4-3 to TRBJ1-3; no firm D call. This CDR3 has 13 amino acids. Germline V lookup: CDR1 LGHNA, CDR2 YSLEER. Trimming removed 0 bases at V and 4 bases at J, with 4 bases between. For the CDR3, the DNA is TGCGCCAGCAGCCAAGATTTAGGAAACACCATATATTTT. It specifies CASSQDLGNTIYF.

The gene calls are TRBV5-1 and TRBJ2-7; 7 bases are a match to TRBD1. This CDR3 region has 13 residues. V lost 4 bases, J lost 4 bases, and 5 bases stayed unmatched. Germline CDR1 SGHRS, CDR2 YFSETQ. CDR3 sequence reads: CASSPGTVYEQYF. DNA for the CDR3: TGCGCCAGCAGCCCCGGGACAGTGTACGAGCAGTACTTC.

CDR3 sequence (DNA): TGTGCCAGCAGCTTAGGCGGGAGAGGGAATGAGCAGTTCTTC. Translated: CASSLGGRGNEQFF. The chain couples TRBV11-2 to TRBJ2-1; 7 nucleotides align to TRBD2. Trimming took 1 base from V and 7 from J; bases not matched to a gene: 4. This CDR3 comprises 14 residues. Germline assignment: CDR1 SGHAT and CDR2 FQNNGV. Using reference TRBV11-2 and TRBJ2-1 for the parts outside the CDR3, the full variable domain is EAGVAQSPRYKIIEKRQSVAFWCNPISGHATLYWYQQILGQGPKLLIQFQNNGVVDDSQLPKDRFSAERLKGVDSTLKIQPAKLEDSAVYLCASSLGGRGNEQFFGPGTRLTVL.

The rearrangement uses TRBV27 and TRBJ2-1; 8 bases are shared with TRBD2. This CDR3 has 13 amino acids. With 5 bases clipped from V and 6 bases from J, the junction kept 3 bases outside the gene matches. Germline V gene lookup returns CDR1 MNHEY and CDR2 SMNVEV (reference sequence). The CDR3 bases are TGTGCCAGCAGTAAGAGCGGGAGCAATGAGCAGTTCTTC. It yields the protein CASSKSGSNEQFF.

V is TRBV5-1 and J is TRBJ2-7; 11 nucleotides match TRBD2. Germline-derived CDR1 and CDR2 are SGHRS and YFSETQ. The CDR3 runs 15 residues. With V trimmed by 5 bases and J by 5 bases, 9 bases remained unmatched. CDR3 sequence (DNA): TGCGCCAGCAGTCAAACTAGCGGGAGCGGGAACGAGCAGTACTTC. Translated, it gives CASSQTSGSGNEQYF.